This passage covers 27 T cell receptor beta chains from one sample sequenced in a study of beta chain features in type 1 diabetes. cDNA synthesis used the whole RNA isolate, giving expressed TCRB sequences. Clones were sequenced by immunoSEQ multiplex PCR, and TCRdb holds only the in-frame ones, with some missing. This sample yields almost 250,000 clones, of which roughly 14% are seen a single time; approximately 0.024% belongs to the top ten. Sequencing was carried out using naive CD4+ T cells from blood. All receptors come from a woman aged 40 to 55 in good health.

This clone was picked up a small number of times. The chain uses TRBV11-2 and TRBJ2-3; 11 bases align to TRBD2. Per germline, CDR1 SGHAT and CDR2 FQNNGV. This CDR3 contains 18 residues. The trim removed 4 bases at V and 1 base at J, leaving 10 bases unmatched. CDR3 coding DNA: TGTGCCAGCAGCTGGCTAGCGGGGGGTCCCTATGGCACAGATACGCAGTATTTT. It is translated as CASSWLAGGPYGTDTQYF.

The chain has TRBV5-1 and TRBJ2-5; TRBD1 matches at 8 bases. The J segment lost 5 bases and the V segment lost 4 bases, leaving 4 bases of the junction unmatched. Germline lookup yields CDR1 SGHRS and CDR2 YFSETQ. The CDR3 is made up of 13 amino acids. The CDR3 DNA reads TGCGCCAGCAGCGGCAGGGGGCAGGAGACCCAGTACTTC. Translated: CASSGRGQETQYF.

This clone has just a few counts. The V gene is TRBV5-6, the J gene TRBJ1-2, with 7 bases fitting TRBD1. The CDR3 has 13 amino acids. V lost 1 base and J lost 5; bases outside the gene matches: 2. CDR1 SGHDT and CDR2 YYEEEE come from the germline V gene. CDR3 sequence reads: CASSLLTGYGYTF. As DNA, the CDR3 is TGTGCCAGCAGCTTGTTGACAGGGTATGGCTACACCTTC.

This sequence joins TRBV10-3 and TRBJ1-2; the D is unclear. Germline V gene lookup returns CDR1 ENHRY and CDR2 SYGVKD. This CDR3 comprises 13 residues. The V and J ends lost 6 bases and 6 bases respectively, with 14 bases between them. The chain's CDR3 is CAISRLEKDGYTF. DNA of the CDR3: TGTGCCATCAGCAGACTTGAGAAGGATGGCTACACCTTC.

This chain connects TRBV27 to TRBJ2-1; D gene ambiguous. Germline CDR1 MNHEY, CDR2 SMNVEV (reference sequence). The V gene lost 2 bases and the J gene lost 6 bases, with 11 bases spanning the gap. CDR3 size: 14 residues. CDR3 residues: CASSLGWLINEQFF. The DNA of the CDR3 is TGTGCCAGCAGTTTAGGCTGGCTTATCAATGAGCAGTTCTTC.

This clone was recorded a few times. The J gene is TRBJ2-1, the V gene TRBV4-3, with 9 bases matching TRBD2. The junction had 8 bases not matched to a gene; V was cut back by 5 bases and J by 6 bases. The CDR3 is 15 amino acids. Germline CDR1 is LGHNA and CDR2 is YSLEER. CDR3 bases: TGCGCCAGCAGCTCACGACTAGCGGTAGGCAATGAGCAGTTCTTC. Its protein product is CASSSRLAVGNEQFF.

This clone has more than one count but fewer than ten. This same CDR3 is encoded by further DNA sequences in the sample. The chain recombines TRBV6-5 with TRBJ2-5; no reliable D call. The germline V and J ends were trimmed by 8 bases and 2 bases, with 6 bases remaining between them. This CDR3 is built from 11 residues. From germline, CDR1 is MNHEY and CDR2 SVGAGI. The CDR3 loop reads CASGPQETQYF. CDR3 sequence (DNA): TGTGCCAGCGGGCCACAAGAGACCCAGTACTTC.

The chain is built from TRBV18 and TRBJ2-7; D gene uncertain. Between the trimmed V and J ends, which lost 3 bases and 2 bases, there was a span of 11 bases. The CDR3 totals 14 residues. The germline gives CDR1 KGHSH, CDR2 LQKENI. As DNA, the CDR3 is TGTGCCAGCTCACCTGAGAGGCGAGCCTACGAGCAGTACTTC. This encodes CASSPERRAYEQYF. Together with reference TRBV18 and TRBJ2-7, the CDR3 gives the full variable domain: NAGVMQNPRHLVRRRGQEARLRCSPMKGHSHVYWYRQLPEEGLKFMVYLQKENIIDESGMPKERFSAEFPKEGPSILRIQQVVRGDSAAYFCASSPERRAYEQYFGPGTRLTVT.

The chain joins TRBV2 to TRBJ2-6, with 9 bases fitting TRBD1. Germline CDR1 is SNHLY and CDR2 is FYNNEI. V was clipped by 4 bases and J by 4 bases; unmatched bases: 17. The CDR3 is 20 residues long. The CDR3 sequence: CASSGEKVRQGVGGANVLTF. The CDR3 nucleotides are TGTGCCAGCAGTGGTGAGAAGGTCCGACAGGGGGTGGGCGGGGCCAACGTCCTGACTTTC.

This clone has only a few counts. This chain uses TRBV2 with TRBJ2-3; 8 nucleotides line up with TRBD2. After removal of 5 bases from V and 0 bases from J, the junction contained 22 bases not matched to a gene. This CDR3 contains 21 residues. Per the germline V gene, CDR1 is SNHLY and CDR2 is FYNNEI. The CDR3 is CASSRTRLAGTIISSTDTQYF. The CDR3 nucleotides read TGTGCCAGCAGTCGGACCCGATTAGCGGGGACGATCATATCTAGCACAGATACGCAGTATTTT.

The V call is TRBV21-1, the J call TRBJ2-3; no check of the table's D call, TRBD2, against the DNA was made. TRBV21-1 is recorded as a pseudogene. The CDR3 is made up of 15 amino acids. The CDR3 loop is CASSKDTSPPNTQYF. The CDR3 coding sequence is TGTGCCAGCAGCAAAGACACTAGCCCTCCGAATACGCAGTATTTT.

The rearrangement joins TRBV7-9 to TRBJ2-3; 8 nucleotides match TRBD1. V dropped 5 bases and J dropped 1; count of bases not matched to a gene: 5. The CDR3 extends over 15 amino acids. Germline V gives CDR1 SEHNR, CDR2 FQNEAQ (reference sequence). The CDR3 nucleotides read TGTGCCAGCAGCCTAGGGGGACAGGGCACAGATACGCAGTATTTT. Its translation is CASSLGGQGTDTQYF.

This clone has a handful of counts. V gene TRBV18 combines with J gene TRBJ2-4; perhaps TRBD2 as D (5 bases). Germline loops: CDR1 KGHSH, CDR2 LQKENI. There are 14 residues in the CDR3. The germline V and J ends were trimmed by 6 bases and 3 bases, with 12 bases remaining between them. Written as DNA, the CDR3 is TGTGCCAGCTCTCCGGGAATAGGCAAAAACATTCAGTACTTC. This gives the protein CASSPGIGKNIQYF.

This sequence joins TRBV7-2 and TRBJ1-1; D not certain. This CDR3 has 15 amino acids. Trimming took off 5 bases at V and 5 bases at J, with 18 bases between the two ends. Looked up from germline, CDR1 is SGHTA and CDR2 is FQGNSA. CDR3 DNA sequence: TGTGCCAGCAGCCCATCCGGGATTTTACGGACTGAAGCTTTCTTT. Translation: CASSPSGILRTEAFF.

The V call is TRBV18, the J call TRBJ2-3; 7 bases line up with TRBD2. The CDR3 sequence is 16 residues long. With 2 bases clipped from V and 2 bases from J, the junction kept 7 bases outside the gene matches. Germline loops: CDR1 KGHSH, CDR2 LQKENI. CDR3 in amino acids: CASSPIPGGTTDTQYF. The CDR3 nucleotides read TGTGCCAGCTCACCAATACCGGGGGGAACCACAGATACGCAGTATTTT.

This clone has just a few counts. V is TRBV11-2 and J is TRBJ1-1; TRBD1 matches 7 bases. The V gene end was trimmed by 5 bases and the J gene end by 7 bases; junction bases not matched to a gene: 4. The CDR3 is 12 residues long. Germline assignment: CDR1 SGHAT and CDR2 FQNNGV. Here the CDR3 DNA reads TGTGCCAGCAGCCGCCGGGACAGTGAAGCTTTCTTT. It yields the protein CASSRRDSEAFF. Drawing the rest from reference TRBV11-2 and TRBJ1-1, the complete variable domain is EAGVAQSPRYKIIEKRQSVAFWCNPISGHATLYWYQQILGQGPKLLIQFQNNGVVDDSQLPKDRFSAERLKGVDSTLKIQPAKLEDSAVYLCASSRRDSEAFFGQGTRLTVV.

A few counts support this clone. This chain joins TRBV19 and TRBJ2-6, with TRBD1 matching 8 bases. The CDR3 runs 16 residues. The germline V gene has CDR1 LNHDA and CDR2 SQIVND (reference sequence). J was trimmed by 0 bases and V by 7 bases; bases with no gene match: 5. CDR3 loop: CASNRQGISGANVLTF. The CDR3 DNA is TGTGCCAGTAATAGACAGGGGATCTCTGGGGCCAACGTCCTGACTTTC.

CDR3 protein: CASSLAPSGGGYNEQFF. The CDR3 coding sequence is TGCGCCAGCAGCTTGGCCCCTAGCGGGGGGGGGTACAATGAGCAGTTCTTC. The chain links TRBV5-1 to TRBJ2-1; TRBD2 agrees at 12 bases. Unmatched junction bases numbered 5, after V lost 0 bases and J lost 4 bases. Germline V gene lookup returns CDR1 SGHRS and CDR2 YFSETQ. CDR3 length: 17 amino acids.

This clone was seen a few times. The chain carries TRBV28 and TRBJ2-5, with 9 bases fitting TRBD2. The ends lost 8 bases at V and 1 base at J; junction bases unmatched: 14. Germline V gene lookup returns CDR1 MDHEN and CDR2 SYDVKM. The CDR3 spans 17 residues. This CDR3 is CASRLFLTSGGQETQYF. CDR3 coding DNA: TGTGCCAGCCGTCTCTTTTTGACTAGCGGAGGCCAAGAGACCCAGTACTTC.

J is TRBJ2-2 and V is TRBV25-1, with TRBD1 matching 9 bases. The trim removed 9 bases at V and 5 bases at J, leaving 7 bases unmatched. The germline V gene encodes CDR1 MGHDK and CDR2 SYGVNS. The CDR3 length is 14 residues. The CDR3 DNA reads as TGTGCCAGTCATAGGACAGGGGATACCGGGGAGCTGTTTTTT. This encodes CASHRTGDTGELFF.

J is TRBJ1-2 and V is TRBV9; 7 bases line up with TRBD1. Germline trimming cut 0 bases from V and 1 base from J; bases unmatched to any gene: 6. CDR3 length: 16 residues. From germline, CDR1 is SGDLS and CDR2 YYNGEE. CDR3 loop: CASSVGGQVINYGYTF. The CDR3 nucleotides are TGTGCCAGCAGCGTAGGTGGACAGGTTATTAACTATGGCTACACCTTC.

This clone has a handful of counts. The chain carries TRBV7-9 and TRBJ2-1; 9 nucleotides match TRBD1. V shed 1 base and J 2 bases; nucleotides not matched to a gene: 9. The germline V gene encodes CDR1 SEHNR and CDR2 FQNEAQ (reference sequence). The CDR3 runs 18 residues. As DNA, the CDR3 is TGTGCCAGCAGCTTAGGAACCTACCGGGACAGGGCCTACAATGAGCAGTTCTTC. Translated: CASSLGTYRDRAYNEQFF.

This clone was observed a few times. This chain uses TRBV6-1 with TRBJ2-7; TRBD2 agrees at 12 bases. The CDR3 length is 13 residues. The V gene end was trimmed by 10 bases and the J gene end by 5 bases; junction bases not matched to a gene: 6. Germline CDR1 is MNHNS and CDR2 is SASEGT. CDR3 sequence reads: CAIRLAGVNEQYF. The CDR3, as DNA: TGTGCCATAAGACTAGCGGGGGTTAACGAGCAGTACTTC.

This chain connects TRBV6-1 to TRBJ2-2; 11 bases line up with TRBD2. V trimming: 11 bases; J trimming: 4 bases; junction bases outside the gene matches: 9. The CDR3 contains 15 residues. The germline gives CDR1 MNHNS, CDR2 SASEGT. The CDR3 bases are TGTGCCGCGGATTTTAGCGGGGGGGCCACCGGGGAGCTGTTTTTT. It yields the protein CAADFSGGATGELFF.

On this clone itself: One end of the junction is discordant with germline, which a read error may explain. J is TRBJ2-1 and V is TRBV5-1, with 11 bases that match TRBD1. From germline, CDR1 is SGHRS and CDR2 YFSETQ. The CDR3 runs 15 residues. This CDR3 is CASRLGQGAYNEQFF. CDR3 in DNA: TGCGCCAGCAGGTTGGGACAGGGGGCCTACAATGAGCAGTTCTTC.

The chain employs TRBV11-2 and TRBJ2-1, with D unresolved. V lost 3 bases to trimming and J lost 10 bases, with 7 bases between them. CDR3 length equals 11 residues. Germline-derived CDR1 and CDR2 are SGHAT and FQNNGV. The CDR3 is CASSFVGEQFF. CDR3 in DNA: TGTGCCAGCAGCTTTGTCGGGGAGCAGTTCTTC.

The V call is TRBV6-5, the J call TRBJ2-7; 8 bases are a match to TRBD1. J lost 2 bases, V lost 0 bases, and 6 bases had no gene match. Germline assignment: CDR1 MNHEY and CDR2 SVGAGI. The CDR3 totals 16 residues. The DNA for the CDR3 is TGTGCCAGCAGTTACTCGACTGGACAGGGAACCTACGAGCAGTACTTC. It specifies CASSYSTGQGTYEQYF.